This T cell receptor (beta chain) appears in the sequencing data of a study of blood T cell repertoires in COVID-19. Study details: Samples came from the United States, Italy and Spain, spanning acute and convalescent COVID-19.

Produced via immunoSEQ multiplex PCR; TCRdb's table is partial and in-frame only. The table shows over 200,000 clones, with approximately 83% occurring only once. This CDR3 region has 12 residues. The germline gives CDR1 MNHEY, CDR2 SVGAGI. V lost 8 bases, J lost 4 bases, and 2 bases stayed unmatched. Material for sequencing was peripheral blood. The gene calls are TRBV6-5 and TRBJ1-5; 7 bases are a match to TRBD1. The receptor's source is a woman between 40 and 55 years old with active or convalescent COVID-19. The CDR3 spells CASGTVNQPQHF. In nucleotides, the CDR3 is TGTGCCAGCGGGACAGTGAATCAGCCCCAGCATTTT.